A selection of T cell receptor beta chains follows, all from one sample in a study of cytomegalovirus exposure and HLA in healthy donors. The protocol was immunoSEQ multiplex PCR, while the TCRdb copy is restricted to in-frame clones and leaves out a portion. The data contain about 160,000 clones, about 78% of them singletons. The sample consisted of PBMCs. The receptors here all came from a male donor in good health and CMV-seronegative. Both conserved end residues are part of each CDR3. A D gene is named only where the DNA matches it firmly. A clone size is listed for some rows: how often the clone was seen (once, few, many), or a class if it is expanded.

once	TRBD1	TRBV9	TRBJ1-4	CASSTGQGRYPNEKLFF	TGTGCCAGCAGCACTGGACAGGGGCGATACCCTAATGAAAAACTGTTTTTT
NA	TRBD1	TRBV6-5	TRBJ2-7	CASSYVQGDYEQYF	TGTGCCAGCAGTTACGTCCAGGGGGACTACGAGCAGTACTTC
NA	NA	TRBV25-1	TRBJ1-5	CASSESGQLQPQHF	TGTGCCAGCAGTGAATCAGGACAGCTTCAGCCCCAGCATTTT
NA	TRBD1	TRBV7-2	TRBJ2-5	CASSPSDRGVETQYF	TGTGCCAGCAGCCCGTCAGACAGGGGGGTCGAGACCCAGTACTTC
NA	NA	TRBV28	TRBJ1-1	CASTRGAIEAFF	TGTGCCAGCACCCGTGGGGCCATTGAAGCTTTCTTT
once	NA	TRBV9	TRBJ2-1	CASSAYRVNEQFF	TGTGCCAGCAGCGCCTACAGGGTCAATGAGCAGTTCTTC
NA	TRBD2	TRBV19	TRBJ2-3	CASRGWTSGTDTQYF	TGTGCCAGCCGGGGGTGGACTAGCGGGACAGATACGCAGTATTTT
NA	NA	TRBV9	TRBJ2-3	CASSVGGYGADTQYF	TGTGCCAGCAGCGTAGGGGGCTACGGCGCAGATACGCAGTATTTT
NA	NA	TRBV18	TRBJ1-1	CASSPREGEVTEAFF	TGTGCCAGCTCACCCCGGGAAGGGGAGGTCACTGAAGCTTTCTTT
NA	NA	TRBV28	TRBJ2-5	CASRSAQTFAGTEETQYF	TGTGCCAGCCGTTCCGCCCAGACGTTTGCGGGAACTGAAGAGACCCAGTACTTC
NA	TRBD1	TRBV5-1	TRBJ2-7	CASSFSLGTGVLDRIYEQYF	TGCGCCAGCAGCTTTAGTCTCGGGACAGGAGTGTTGGATCGGATCTACGAGCAGTACTTC
NA	TRBD1	TRBV7-9	TRBJ2-3	CASGSGQATTDTQYF	TGTGCCAGCGGCTCTGGACAGGCCACCACAGATACGCAGTATTTT
once	NA	TRBV5-8	TRBJ2-7	CASSPLVAYEQYF	TGTGCCAGCAGCCCTCTAGTAGCCTACGAGCAGTACTTC
NA	TRBD1	TRBV11-2	TRBJ2-7	CASSRITGARSYEQYF	TGTGCCAGCAGTCGAATCACAGGGGCTAGATCCTACGAGCAGTACTTC
NA	TRBD1	TRBV6-1	TRBJ1-5	CASITGGSNQPQHF	TGTGCCAGCATTACAGGGGGAAGCAATCAGCCCCAGCATTTT
NA	NA	TRBV27	TRBJ2-1	CASSLRSSLRSYNEQFF	TGTGCCAGCAGTCTCCGGTCCTCTCTACGTTCCTACAATGAGCAGTTCTTC
few	NA	TRBV4-3	TRBJ1-1	CASSQVFRENTEAFF	TGCGCCAGCAGCCAAGTTTTCCGGGAGAACACTGAAGCTTTCTTT
NA	NA	TRBV18	TRBJ2-7	CASSRRTDSYEQYF	TGTGCCAGCTCACGAAGGACAGACTCCTACGAGCAGTACTTC
NA	TRBD2	TRBV19	TRBJ2-3	CASSGSSGGTDTQYF	TGTGCCAGTAGTGGCTCTAGCGGGGGGACAGATACGCAGTATTTT
NA	NA	TRBV7-2	TRBJ1-3	CASSLGGLGNTIYF	TGTGCCAGCAGCTTAGGGGGGCTTGGAAACACCATATATTTT
NA	NA	TRBV7-9	TRBJ1-2	CASSPTDPLGYTF	TGTGCCAGCAGCCCTACAGACCCATTAGGCTACACCTTC
once	NA	TRBV9	TRBJ2-7	CASSLRARDEQYF	TGTGCCAGCAGCCTTAGGGCCAGGGACGAGCAGTACTTC
NA	TRBD1	TRBV7-8	TRBJ2-7	CASSSVPTGAYEQYF	TGTGCCAGCAGCTCCGTACCCACAGGGGCCTACGAGCAGTACTTC
NA	NA	TRBV27	TRBJ1-1	CASSFWGGGDTEAFF	TGTGCCAGCAGTTTCTGGGGTGGAGGGGACACTGAAGCTTTCTTT
many	NA	TRBV7-2	TRBJ1-1	CASSIGMNTEAFF	TGTGCCAGCAGTATCGGGATGAACACTGAAGCTTTCTTT
once	NA	TRBV7-8	TRBJ2-7	CASSLALVSTNEQYF	TGTGCCAGCAGCTTAGCGCTAGTCAGCACCAACGAGCAGTACTTC
NA	NA	TRBV28	TRBJ1-2	CATGAVGTNYGYTF	TGTGCCACAGGGGCTGTCGGAACTAACTATGGCTACACCTTC
many	NA	TRBV9	TRBJ1-2	CASSASPKALTNYGYTF	TGTGCCAGCAGCGCCTCCCCAAAAGCCCTAACTAACTATGGCTACACCTTC
NA	NA	TRBV7-9	TRBJ2-3	CASSFRQGVVDTQYF	TGTGCCAGCAGCTTCCGGCAGGGCGTAGTAGATACGCAGTATTTT
NA	TRBD2	TRBV11-2	TRBJ2-7	CASSLLKGLAYEQYF	TGTGCCAGCAGCTTACTTAAGGGACTAGCGTATGAGCAGTACTTC
few	NA	TRBV6-5	TRBJ2-5	CASSYSGAQYF	TGTGCCAGCAGTTATTCCGGGGCCCAGTACTTC
few	NA	TRBV25-1	TRBJ2-7	CASSDFDAGHYEQYF	TGTGCCAGCAGTGATTTTGACGCAGGGCACTACGAGCAGTACTTC
once	TRBD1	TRBV18	TRBJ1-2	CASSRQGDGYTF	TGTGCCAGCTCTCGACAGGGAGATGGCTACACCTTC
NA	NA	TRBV20-1	TRBJ1-1	CRAGMNTEAFF	TGCAGGGCAGGGATGAACACTGAAGCTTTCTTT
NA	NA	TRBV2	TRBJ1-1	CASSEAPTGGLAEAFF	TGTGCCAGCAGTGAAGCCCCGACAGGTGGTCTGGCTGAAGCTTTCTTT
NA	TRBD1	TRBV7-8	TRBJ2-7	CASSLSTTGGNYEQYF	TGTGCCAGCAGCCTATCCACGACAGGGGGCAACTACGAGCAGTACTTC
few	NA	TRBV5-4	TRBJ1-4	CASSFRGNEKLFF	TGTGCCAGCAGCTTTCGGGGAAATGAAAAACTGTTTTTT
NA	NA	TRBV7-9	TRBJ2-1	CASSGGQYFVDQFF	TGTGCCAGCAGCGGTGGACAGTATTTCGTGGACCAGTTCTTC
NA	NA	TRBV7-2	TRBJ2-5	CASSLAGGRETQYF	TGTGCCAGCAGCTTAGCGGGGGGGCGAGAGACCCAGTACTTC
few	NA	TRBV10-3	TRBJ2-7	CAISEWRGGKGEQYF	TGTGCCATCAGTGAGTGGAGGGGGGGCAAAGGCGAGCAGTACTTC
once	TRBD1	TRBV6-6	TRBJ1-1	CASSYLGQTEAFF	TGTGCCAGCAGTTACCTGGGACAGACTGAAGCTTTCTTT
NA	TRBD2	TRBV10-3	TRBJ2-1	CAISPIAGGHNEQFF	TGTGCCATCAGCCCCATAGCGGGGGGCCACAATGAGCAGTTCTTC
NA	TRBD1	TRBV6-5	TRBJ2-5	CASSLRGPGETQYF	TGTGCCAGCAGCCTAAGGGGGCCGGGGGAGACCCAGTACTTC
NA	NA	TRBV28	TRBJ2-7	CASSLWQGGYEQYF	TGTGCCAGCAGTTTATGGCAGGGAGGCTACGAGCAGTACTTC
NA	NA	TRBV30	TRBJ1-5	CAWSERGNQPQHF	TGTGCCTGGAGTGAGCGCGGGAATCAGCCCCAGCATTTT
NA	NA	TRBV4-3	TRBJ1-2	CASSQEGGSNYGYTF	TGCGCCAGCAGCCAAGAAGGGGGTTCTAACTATGGCTACACCTTC
NA	NA	TRBV7-2	TRBJ1-1	CASSLAIGTFAEAFF	TGTGCCAGCAGCTTAGCGATAGGGACTTTTGCTGAAGCTTTCTTT
few	TRBD2	TRBV6-6	TRBJ2-7	CASSRGSGRDGKQYF	TGTGCCAGCAGTCGCGGTAGCGGGAGGGACGGGAAGCAGTACTTC
once	TRBD2	TRBV5-1	TRBJ2-7	CASSLFPGTSGSTTYEQYF	TGCGCCAGCAGCTTATTTCCCGGGACTAGCGGGAGCACGACCTACGAGCAGTACTTC
NA	TRBD1	TRBV6-1	TRBJ1-1	CASSWTGANTEAFF	TGTGCCAGCAGTTGGACAGGGGCGAACACTGAAGCTTTCTTT
NA	NA	TRBV5-5	TRBJ2-1	CASSSGTSNEQFF	TGTGCCAGCAGCAGTGGGACATCAAATGAGCAGTTCTTC
NA	TRBD1	TRBV19	TRBJ1-5	CASSTTDRGVNQPQHF	TGTGCCAGTAGTACTACGGACAGGGGAGTCAATCAGCCCCAGCATTTT
NA	TRBD1	TRBV19	TRBJ1-5	CASSSRDRPSNQPQHF	TGTGCCAGTAGTAGCCGGGACAGGCCTAGCAATCAGCCCCAGCATTTT
NA	NA	TRBV29-1	TRBJ1-2	CSVEQGNIVNGYTF	TGCAGCGTTGAACAGGGGAACATTGTTAATGGCTACACCTTC
NA	NA	TRBV25-1	TRBJ2-3	CASSESRGLGDTQYF	TGTGCCAGCAGTGAGAGTAGGGGTTTGGGAGATACGCAGTATTTT
NA	NA	TRBV19	TRBJ2-2	CASSIQGGNTGELFF	TGTGCCAGTAGTATTCAGGGGGGGAACACCGGGGAGCTGTTTTTT
NA	TRBD2	TRBV2	TRBJ2-7	CASSEVAGVEQYF	TGTGCCAGCAGTGAAGTAGCGGGGGTCGAGCAGTACTTC